A single sample is the source of the 23 T cell receptor beta chains below, sequenced in a study of blood T cells in healthy people across ages. Through a sample-barcoded 5' primer and a J-beta primer mix, a second PCR was run for 7 to 11 cycles. TCRdb used MiXCR to reprocess the 5' RACE reads, holding one entry per CDR3 protein. The sample holds 270,000 or so distinct CDR3 sequences, 25% to 30% seen once. The sample taken for sequencing was blood. These receptors were taken from an older woman in good health.

This clonotype has just one count. Compared with germline, one end of the junction differs, possibly owing to a read error. The chain is built from TRBV7-6 and TRBJ2-3; D gene ambiguous. The germline CDR1 and CDR2 sequences are SGHVS and FNYEAQ. The CDR3 is made up of 12 amino acids. Here the CDR3 reads CASSLTVDTRYF. For the CDR3, the DNA is TGTGCCAGCAGCTTAACAGTGGATACGCGGTATTTT.

The chain uses TRBV4-3 and TRBJ2-7; possibly TRBD2 for D (6 bases). Germline V gene data show CDR1 as LGHNA and CDR2 as YSLEER. The CDR3 runs 17 residues. The V gene lost 0 bases and the J gene lost 2 bases, with 17 bases spanning the gap. The CDR3 loop reads CASSQDRVVGSAYEQYF. In DNA form, the CDR3 reads TGCGCCAGCAGCCAAGATCGGGTTGTCGGGAGCGCCTACGAGCAGTACTTC.

This clonotype has just a few counts. This rearrangement joins TRBV7-3 to TRBJ2-1; D is possibly TRBD2 (5 bases). V lost 3 bases, J lost 5 bases, and 14 bases lay in between. The V gene's germline CDR1 is SGHTA and CDR2 FQGTGA. The length of the CDR3 is 15 residues. CDR3 bases: TGTGCCAGCAGCTTTGATTTGACTACTAACAATGAGCAGTTCTTC. It is translated as CASSFDLTTNNEQFF.

The V gene is TRBV20-1, the J gene TRBJ2-5; 9 positions match TRBD1. The ends lost 3 bases at V and 3 bases at J; junction bases unmatched: 5. The CDR3 has 14 residues. Germline CDR1 DFQATT, CDR2 SNEGSKA (reference sequence). The CDR3 reads CSASSRDREETQYF. CDR3 DNA: TGCAGTGCTAGTAGCCGGGACAGGGAAGAGACCCAGTACTTC.

The V and J genes are TRBV20-1 and TRBJ2-2, with D tentatively TRBD1 or TRBD2 (6 bases each). The CDR3 runs 13 residues. Trimming took off 5 bases at V and 7 bases at J, with 14 bases between the two ends. CDR1 and CDR2 (germline): DFQATT, SNEGSKA (reference sequence). CDR3 amino acids: CSAGRRGIGELFF. The CDR3 DNA sequence: TGCAGTGCTGGCAGGAGGGGGATCGGGGAGCTGTTTTTT.

J is TRBJ1-5 and V is TRBV20-1; D is undetermined. The CDR3 covers 13 residues. The germline CDR1 and CDR2 sequences are DFQATT and SNEGSKA (reference sequence). Trimming pared 1 base from V and 3 bases from J, leaving 7 bases between. CDR3: CSARGGNNQPQHF. CDR3 coding DNA: TGCAGTGCTAGAGGAGGGAACAATCAGCCCCAGCATTTT.

This clonotype showed up just once. The chain has TRBV7-2 and TRBJ2-1; D unresolved. Germline V gene sequence: CDR1 SGHTA, CDR2 FQGNSA. Trimming took 4 bases from V and 6 from J, leaving 16 bases between them. CDR3 length equals 15 residues. The CDR3 DNA reads TGTGCCAGCAGCTCAGAGATCGCTAGTCCCAATGAGCAGTTCTTC. It encodes CASSSEIASPNEQFF.

The sample holds many counts of this clonotype. The J gene is TRBJ2-5, the V gene TRBV27; weak D call: TRBD1 (5 bases). Germline V lookup: CDR1 MNHEY, CDR2 SMNVEV (reference sequence). Trimming left V 6 bases short and J 2 bases short, with 19 bases between. This CDR3 is 16 amino acids long. The CDR3 loop is CASSPQGYRIQETQYF. CDR3 sequence (DNA): TGTGCCAGCAGCCCCCAGGGATACAGAATACAAGAGACCCAGTACTTC.

This clonotype was observed a few times. The V gene is TRBV4-2, the J gene TRBJ2-1; 10 bases agree with TRBD2. The length of the CDR3 is 14 residues. Per the germline V gene, CDR1 is LGHNA and CDR2 is YNFKEQ. V lost 4 bases, J lost 5 bases, and 2 bases stayed unmatched. CDR3 coding DNA: TGTGCCAGCAGCCTCAGCGGGAGGGACAATGAGCAGTTCTTC. As protein: CASSLSGRDNEQFF.

The count of this clonotype is one. This chain links TRBV9 with TRBJ1-2; 7 nucleotides match TRBD1. J was trimmed by 4 bases and V by 3 bases; bases with no gene match: 6. There are 14 residues in the CDR3. Germline V gene data show CDR1 as SGDLS and CDR2 as YYNGEE. CDR3 protein: CASSEQTGTYGYTF. Written as DNA, the CDR3 is TGTGCCAGCAGCGAACAGACAGGGACCTATGGCTACACCTTC.

This clonotype was counted a few times. The chain carries TRBV28 and TRBJ2-5; 7 positions match TRBD1. V shed 6 bases, J shed 5 bases, and the junction held 6 bases outside the gene matches. The CDR3 is 13 residues long. Germline loops: CDR1 MDHEN, CDR2 SYDVKM. The DNA for the CDR3 is TGTGCCAGCAGACTTGACAGGGTCGAGACCCAGTACTTC. It codes for CASRLDRVETQYF. The entire variable domain, with the rest obtained from reference TRBV28 and TRBJ2-5, is as follows: DVKVTQSSRYLVKRTGEKVFLECVQDMDHENMFWYRQDPGLGLRLIYFSYDVKMKEKGDIPEGYSVSREKKERFSLILESASTNQTSMYLCASRLDRVETQYFGPGTRLLVL.

The V and J genes are TRBV5-1 and TRBJ2-1, with 8 bases that match TRBD2. The CDR3 runs 14 residues. The germline CDR1 and CDR2 sequences are SGHRS and YFSETQ. Losses at the gene ends were 2 bases for V and 5 bases for J; bases not matched to a gene: 3. The CDR3 sequence: CASSFAGGNNEQFF. DNA of the CDR3: TGCGCCAGCAGCTTTGCGGGAGGTAACAATGAGCAGTTCTTC.

The chain recombines TRBV7-9 with TRBJ2-3; D call uncertain. Trimming took off 1 base at V and 0 bases at J, with 14 bases between the two ends. The CDR3 loop spans 17 amino acids. The germline CDR1 and CDR2 sequences are SEHNR and FQNEAQ (reference sequence). DNA of the CDR3: TGTGCCAGCAGCTTAGGCATCTTGCGGAATAGCACAGATACGCAGTATTTT. Translated: CASSLGILRNSTDTQYF.

This clonotype was seen only a few times. The chain combines TRBV11-2 with TRBJ2-1; 8 bases match TRBD2. V lost 0 bases and J lost 5; bases outside the gene matches: 3. This CDR3 has 15 residues. CDR1 and CDR2 from the germline V gene are SGHAT and FQNNGV. The CDR3 region has the DNA TGTGCCAGCAGCTTAGACGGGACTAGGGACAATGAGCAGTTCTTC. Amino acid sequence: CASSLDGTRDNEQFF. Together with reference TRBV11-2 and TRBJ2-1, the CDR3 gives the full variable domain: EAGVAQSPRYKIIEKRQSVAFWCNPISGHATLYWYQQILGQGPKLLIQFQNNGVVDDSQLPKDRFSAERLKGVDSTLKIQPAKLEDSAVYLCASSLDGTRDNEQFFGPGTRLTVL.

This clonotype was counted at least ten times. The chain uses TRBV29-1 and TRBJ1-4, with TRBD1 identical over 9 bases. Unmatched junction bases numbered 2, after V lost 6 bases and J lost 3 bases. Germline V lookup: CDR1 SQVTM, CDR2 ANQGSEA. The CDR3 sequence is 13 residues long. The CDR3 protein is CSVRDRANEKLFF. The CDR3 bases are TGCAGCGTGAGGGACAGGGCTAATGAAAAACTGTTTTTT.

The sample holds a few counts of this clonotype. V usage is TRBV10-1 and J usage is TRBJ2-3; 8 positions agree with TRBD2. The CDR3 consists of 14 residues. Per the germline V gene, CDR1 is WNHNN and CDR2 is SYGVQD (reference sequence). V was pared by 6 bases and J by 4 bases, with 6 bases of the junction left unmatched. CDR3: CASSYGLAADTQYF. The CDR3 region has the DNA TGCGCCAGCAGCTACGGACTAGCTGCAGATACGCAGTATTTT.

This rearrangement joins TRBV6-1 to TRBJ2-5, with a possible D match to TRBD1 (6 bases). The V end was cut by 6 bases, the J end by 5 bases, with 22 bases between. The CDR3 contains 16 residues. Germline CDR1 reads MNHNS; CDR2 reads SASEGT. The CDR3 region is CASSPYLVGAGETQYF. In nucleotides, the CDR3 is TGTGCCAGCAGCCCCTATCTAGTGGGGGCAGGTGAGACCCAGTACTTC.

V is TRBV18 and J is TRBJ2-3, with unresolved D. V lost 5 bases to trimming and J lost 5 bases, with 11 bases between them. Germline V gene data show CDR1 as KGHSH and CDR2 as LQKENI. The CDR3 has 13 amino acids. The CDR3 is CASSVFLGDTQYF. The CDR3 DNA reads as TGTGCCAGCTCAGTCTTCTTGGGAGATACGCAGTATTTT.

This clonotype turned up a few times. This chain links TRBV9 with TRBJ2-1; possible D gene TRBD2, 6 bases. Between the trimmed V and J ends, which lost 2 bases and 7 bases, there was a span of 16 bases. CDR1 and CDR2 from the germline V gene are SGDLS and YYNGEE. The CDR3 contains 15 residues. The CDR3: CASSVAGSVANEQFF. The CDR3 bases are TGTGCCAGCAGCGTGGCGGGAAGCGTCGCGAATGAGCAGTTCTTC.

This rearrangement joins TRBV6-2 or TRBV6-3 to TRBJ2-7, with 9 bases lining up with TRBD1. CDR1 is MNHEY, CDR2 SVGEGT, per germline. Unmatched junction bases numbered 7, after V lost 5 bases and J lost 2 bases. The CDR3 has 15 amino acids. The CDR3 DNA is TGTGCCAGCAGTACCACAGGGGGCAGTACCTACGAGCAGTACTTC. Translating it yields CASSTTGGSTYEQYF.

The chain is built from TRBV7-2 and TRBJ2-3; D is ambiguous. The CDR3 contains 12 residues. In germline, CDR1 is SGHTA, CDR2 FQGNSA. V lost 6 bases and J 0 bases, leaving 4 bases between the germline ends. As DNA, the CDR3 is TGTGCCAGCAGTCGAAGCACAGATACGCAGTATTTT. Encoded protein: CASSRSTDTQYF.

This clonotype has a single count. The rearrangement links TRBV5-1 to TRBJ2-5; D possibly corresponds to TRBD1 (5 bases). The J call could be wrong; TRBJ2-1 is a better fit for the DNA end. The CDR3 spans 14 residues. CDR1 is SGHRS and CDR2 is YFSETQ in the germline V gene. The CDR3 spells CASRPVDISNEQFF. The CDR3 DNA reads TGCGCCAGCAGACCAGTGGACATCTCTAATGAGCAGTTCTTC.

The chain recombines TRBV5-1 with TRBJ2-1; D possibly uses TRBD1 or TRBD2 (5 bases each). The V end lost 4 bases, the J end lost 2 bases, and 13 bases lay between the germline ends. Germline V CDR1 and CDR2: SGHRS, YFSETQ. The CDR3 totals 15 residues. The CDR3 DNA reads as TGCGCCAGCAGCCCGAGCGTGGGGGCCTACAATGAGCAGTTCTTC. Amino acid sequence: CASSPSVGAYNEQFF.